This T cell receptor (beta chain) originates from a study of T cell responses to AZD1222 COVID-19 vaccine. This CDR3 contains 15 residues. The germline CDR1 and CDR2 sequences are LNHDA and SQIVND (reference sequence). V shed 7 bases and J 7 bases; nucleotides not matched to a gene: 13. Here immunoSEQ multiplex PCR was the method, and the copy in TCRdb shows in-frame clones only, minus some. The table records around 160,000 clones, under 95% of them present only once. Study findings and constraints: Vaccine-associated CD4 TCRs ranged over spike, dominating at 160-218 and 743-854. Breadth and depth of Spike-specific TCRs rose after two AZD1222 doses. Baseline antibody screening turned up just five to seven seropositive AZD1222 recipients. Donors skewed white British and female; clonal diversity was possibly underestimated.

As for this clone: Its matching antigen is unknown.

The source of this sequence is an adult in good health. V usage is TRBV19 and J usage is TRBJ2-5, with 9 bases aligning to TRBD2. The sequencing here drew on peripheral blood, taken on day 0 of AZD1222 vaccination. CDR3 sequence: CASTPPRGGLGTQYF. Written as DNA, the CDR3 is TGTGCCAGTACCCCCCCGCGGGGGGGGCTGGGGACCCAGTACTTC.